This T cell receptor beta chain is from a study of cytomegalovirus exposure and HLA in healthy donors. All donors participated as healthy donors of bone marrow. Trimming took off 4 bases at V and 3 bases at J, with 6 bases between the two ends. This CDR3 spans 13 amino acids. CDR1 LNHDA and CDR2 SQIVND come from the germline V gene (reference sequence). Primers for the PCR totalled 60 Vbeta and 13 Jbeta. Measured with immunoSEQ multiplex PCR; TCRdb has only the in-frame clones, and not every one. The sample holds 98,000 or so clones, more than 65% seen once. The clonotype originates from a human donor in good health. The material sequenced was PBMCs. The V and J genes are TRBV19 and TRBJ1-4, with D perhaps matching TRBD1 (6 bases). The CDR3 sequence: CASSTGANEKLFF. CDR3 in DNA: TGTGCCAGTAGTACAGGGGCTAATGAAAAACTGTTTTTT.